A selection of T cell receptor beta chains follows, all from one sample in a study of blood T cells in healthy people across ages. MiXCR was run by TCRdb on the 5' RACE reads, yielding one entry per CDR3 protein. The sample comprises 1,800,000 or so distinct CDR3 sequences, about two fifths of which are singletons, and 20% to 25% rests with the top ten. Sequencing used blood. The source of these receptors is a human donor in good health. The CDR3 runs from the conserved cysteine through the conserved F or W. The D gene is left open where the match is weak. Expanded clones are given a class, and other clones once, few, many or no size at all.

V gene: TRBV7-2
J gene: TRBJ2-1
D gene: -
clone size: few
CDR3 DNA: TGTGCCAGCAGCTTAGTTTGGTGGGGGGCCTACAATGAGCAGTTCTTC
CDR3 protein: CASSLVWWGAYNEQFF

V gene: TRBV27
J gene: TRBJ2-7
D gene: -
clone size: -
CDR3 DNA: TGTGCCAGCAGGGAGTTGGGGTTCTACGAGCAGTACTTC
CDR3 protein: CASRELGFYEQYF

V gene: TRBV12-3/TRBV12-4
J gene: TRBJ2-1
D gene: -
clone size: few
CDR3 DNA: TGTGCCAGCAGCGAGGGGACTGCGGGCAATGAGCAGTTCTTC
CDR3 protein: CASSEGTAGNEQFF

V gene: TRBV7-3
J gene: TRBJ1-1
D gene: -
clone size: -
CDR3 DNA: TGTGCCAGCAGCTTAACGCAGGGACTCTTTAACACTGAAGCTTTCTTT
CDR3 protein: CASSLTQGLFNTEAFF

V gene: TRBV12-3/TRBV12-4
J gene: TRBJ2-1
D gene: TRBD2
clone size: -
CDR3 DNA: TGTGCCAGCACCCCCGGGACTAGCGGGGGGGAGCAGTTCTTC
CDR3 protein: CASTPGTSGGEQFF

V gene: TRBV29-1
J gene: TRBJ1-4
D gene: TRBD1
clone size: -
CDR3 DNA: TGCAGCGCTATGACAGGGCCGCATGAAAAACTGTTTTTT
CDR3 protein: CSAMTGPHEKLFF

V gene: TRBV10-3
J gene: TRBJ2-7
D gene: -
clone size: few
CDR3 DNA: TGTGCCATCAGTGAGGGGCGGCGGCTAGCCGACTACGAGCAGTACTTC
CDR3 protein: CAISEGRRLADYEQYF

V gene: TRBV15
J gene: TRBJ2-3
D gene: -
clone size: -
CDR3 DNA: TGTGCCACCAGCAGCCCCAGGGAGGTAGATGCGCAGTATTTT
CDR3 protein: CATSSPREVDAQYF

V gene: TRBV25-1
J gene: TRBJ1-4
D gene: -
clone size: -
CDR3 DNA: TGTGCCAGCAGGGGGTTTCGAGGGATGGCGTGGACACGGGATGAGGGTTTTGAAAAACTGTTTTTT
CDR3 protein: CASRGFRGMAWTRDEGFEKLFF

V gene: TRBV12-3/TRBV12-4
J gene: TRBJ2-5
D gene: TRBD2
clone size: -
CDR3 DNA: TGTGCCAGCAAACTAGCGGGGGGGTTGTTGGAGACCCAGTACTTC
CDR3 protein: CASKLAGGLLETQYF

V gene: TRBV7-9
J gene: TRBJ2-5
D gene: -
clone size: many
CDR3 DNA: TGTGCCAGCAGCTTAGCAACCGACTCCCCCAAGTACTTC
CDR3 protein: CASSLATDSPKYF

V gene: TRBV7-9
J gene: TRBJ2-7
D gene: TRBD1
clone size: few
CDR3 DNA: TGTGCCAGCAGCTTAGCGTACCGAGACAGGGTCTCCTACGAGCAGTACTTC
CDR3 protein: CASSLAYRDRVSYEQYF

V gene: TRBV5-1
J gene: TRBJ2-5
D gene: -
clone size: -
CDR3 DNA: TGCGCCAGCAGCCTGGGGACCAGTCCGGGGCAAGAGACCCAGTACTTC
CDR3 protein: CASSLGTSPGQETQYF

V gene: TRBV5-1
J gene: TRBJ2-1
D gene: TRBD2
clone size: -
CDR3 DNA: TGCGCCAGCAGCTTTAGGAGCGGGGGGGCGAATGAGCAGTTCTTC
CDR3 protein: CASSFRSGGANEQFF

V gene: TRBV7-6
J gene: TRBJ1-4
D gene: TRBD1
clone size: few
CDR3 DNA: TGTGCCAGCAGCTTAGTGGGACAGACGCTTAATGAAAAACTGTTTTTT
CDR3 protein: CASSLVGQTLNEKLFF

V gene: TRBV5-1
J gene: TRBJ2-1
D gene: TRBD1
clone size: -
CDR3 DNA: TGCGCCAGCAGCTTTGGAAGCAGGGACAGGGTACAAGGTACCTACAATGAGCAGTTCTTC
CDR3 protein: CASSFGSRDRVQGTYNEQFF

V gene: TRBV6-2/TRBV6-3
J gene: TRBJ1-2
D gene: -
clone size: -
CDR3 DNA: TGTGCCAGCACTCTACGGACCGAGGGGCATGGCTACACCTTC
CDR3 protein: CASTLRTEGHGYTF

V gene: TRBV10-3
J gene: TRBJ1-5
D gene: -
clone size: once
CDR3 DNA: TGTGCCATCAGTGATCCCGGGGACTGGGGCAATCAGCCCCAGCATTTT
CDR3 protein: CAISDPGDWGNQPQHF

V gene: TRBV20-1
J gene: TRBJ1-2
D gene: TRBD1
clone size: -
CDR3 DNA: TGCAGTGCTACCCCAGACAGGGGGAAGGGCTACACCTTC
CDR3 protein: CSATPDRGKGYTF

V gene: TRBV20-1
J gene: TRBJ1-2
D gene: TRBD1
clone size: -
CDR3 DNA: TGCAGTGCTAGAGATTTCGGACAGGCGAACTATGGCTACACCTTC
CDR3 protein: CSARDFGQANYGYTF

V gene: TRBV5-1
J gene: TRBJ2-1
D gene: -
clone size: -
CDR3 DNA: TGCGCCAGCAGATGGGGCGGGGGCTCGGGCAATGAGCAGTTCTTC
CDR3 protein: CASRWGGGSGNEQFF

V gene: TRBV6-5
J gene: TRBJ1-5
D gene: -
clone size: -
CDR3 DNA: TGTGCCAGCAGTTCTGGACTCCTCCCTCGGTGGGGGCTAGGGCAGCCCCAGCATTTT
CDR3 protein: CASSSGLLPRWGLGQPQHF

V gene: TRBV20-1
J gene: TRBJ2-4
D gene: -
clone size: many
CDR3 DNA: TGCAGTGCTTCGCCCGCGGGTTCCAAAAACATTCAGTACTTC
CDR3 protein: CSASPAGSKNIQYF

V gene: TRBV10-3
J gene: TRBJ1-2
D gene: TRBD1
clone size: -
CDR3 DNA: TGTGCCATCAGTGAGCCGGGACAGGGGTCGGAGGGCTACACCTTC
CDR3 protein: CAISEPGQGSEGYTF

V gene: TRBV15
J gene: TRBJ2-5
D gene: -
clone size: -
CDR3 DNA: TGTGCCACCAGCAGAGACCGGACCCGGGCCTCCAAGGGGACCCAGTACTTC
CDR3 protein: CATSRDRTRASKGTQYF

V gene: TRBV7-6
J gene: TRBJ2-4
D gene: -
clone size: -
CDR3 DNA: TGTGCCAGCAGCCCAGGTTTAAGACAGCCCCTAGCCAAAAACATTCAGTACTTC
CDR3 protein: CASSPGLRQPLAKNIQYF

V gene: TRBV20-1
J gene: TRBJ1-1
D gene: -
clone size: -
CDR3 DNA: TGCAGTGCCAGCCAGGCGAACACTGAAGCTTTCTTT
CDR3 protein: CSASQANTEAFF

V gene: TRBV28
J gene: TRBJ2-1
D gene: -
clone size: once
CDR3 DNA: TGTGCCAGCAGTTTGTTTCAGTCCTACGAGCAGTTCTTC
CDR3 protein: CASSLFQSYEQFF

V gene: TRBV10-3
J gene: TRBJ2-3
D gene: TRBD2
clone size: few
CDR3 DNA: TGTGCCATCAGTGGGGGACTAGCGGACCTCGATACGCAGTATTTT
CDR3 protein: CAISGGLADLDTQYF

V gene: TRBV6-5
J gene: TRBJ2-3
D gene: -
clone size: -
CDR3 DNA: TGTGCCAGCAGTTACTCGATGGTTCAAGCGGCTAGCACAGATACGCAGTATTTT
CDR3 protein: CASSYSMVQAASTDTQYF

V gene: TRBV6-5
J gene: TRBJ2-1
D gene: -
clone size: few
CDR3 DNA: TGTGCCAGCAGGTTCACGACTAGCTCCTACAATGAGCAGTTCTTC
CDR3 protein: CASRFTTSSYNEQFF

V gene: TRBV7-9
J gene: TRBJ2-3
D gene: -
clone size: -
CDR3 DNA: TGTGCCAGCAGCTTACTAGGTCCCACAGATGCGCAGTATTTT
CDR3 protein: CASSLLGPTDAQYF

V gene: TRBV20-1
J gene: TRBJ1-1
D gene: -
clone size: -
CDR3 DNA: TGCAGTGCTAGGAGTATCAAGAACACTGAAGCTTTCTTT
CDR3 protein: CSARSIKNTEAFF

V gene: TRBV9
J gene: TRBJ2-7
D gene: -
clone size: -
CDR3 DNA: TGTGCCTGCAGCCCAACCTCCGGGAGCTCCTACGAGCAGTACTTC
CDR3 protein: CACSPTSGSSYEQYF

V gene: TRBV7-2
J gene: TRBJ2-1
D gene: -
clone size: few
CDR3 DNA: TGTGCCAGCAGCTTAGAAGGGACGCTAGCCTACAATGAGCAGTTCTTC
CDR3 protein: CASSLEGTLAYNEQFF

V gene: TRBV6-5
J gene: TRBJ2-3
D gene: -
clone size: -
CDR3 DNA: TGTGCCAGCAGTTACATAGGAGACGGGGATGCGCAGTATTTT
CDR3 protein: CASSYIGDGDAQYF

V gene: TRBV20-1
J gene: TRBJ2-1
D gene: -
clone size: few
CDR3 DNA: TGCAGTGCTAGAGGCCTTCATGAGCAGTTCTTC
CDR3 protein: CSARGLHEQFF

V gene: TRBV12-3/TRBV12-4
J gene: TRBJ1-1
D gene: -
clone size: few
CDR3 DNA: TGTGCCAGCAGTTTACCGCCTGTGGGGGTGGCCACTGAAGCTTTCTTT
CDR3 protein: CASSLPPVGVATEAFF

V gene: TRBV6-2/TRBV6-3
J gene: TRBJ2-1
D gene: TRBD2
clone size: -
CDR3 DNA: TGTGCCAGCAGTTACAGGTCAAGCGGGGGAGAAAATGAGCAGTTCTTC
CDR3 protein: CASSYRSSGGENEQFF

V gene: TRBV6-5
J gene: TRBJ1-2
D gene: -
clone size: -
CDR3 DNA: TGTGCCAGCAGTTACTCCCAGAGGGGCATCTATGGCTACACCTTC
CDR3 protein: CASSYSQRGIYGYTF

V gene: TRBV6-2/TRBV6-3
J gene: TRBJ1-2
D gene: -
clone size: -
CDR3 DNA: TGTGCCAGCAGTTACTCGGTAGACCTTGGGAGTGGCTACACCTTC
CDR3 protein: CASSYSVDLGSGYTF

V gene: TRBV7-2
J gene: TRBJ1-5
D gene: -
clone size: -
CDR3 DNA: TGTGCCAGCAGCTTAGAGGGTGGGGTCGGTCAGCCCCAGCATTTT
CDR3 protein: CASSLEGGVGQPQHF

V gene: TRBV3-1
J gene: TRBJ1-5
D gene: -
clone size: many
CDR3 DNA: TGTGCCAGCAGCCAAGGCATTTATCAGCCCCAGCATTTT
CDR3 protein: CASSQGIYQPQHF

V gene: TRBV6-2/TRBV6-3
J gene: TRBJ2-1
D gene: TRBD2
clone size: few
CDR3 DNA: TGTGCCAGCAGTCCCCTCGGGACTAGAACCCTCTACAATGAGCAGTTCTTC
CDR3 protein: CASSPLGTRTLYNEQFF

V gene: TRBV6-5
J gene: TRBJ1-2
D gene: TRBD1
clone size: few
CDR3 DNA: TGTGCCAGCAGTACCCGGGACAGGGGGCTTTACTATGGCTACACCTTC
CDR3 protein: CASSTRDRGLYYGYTF

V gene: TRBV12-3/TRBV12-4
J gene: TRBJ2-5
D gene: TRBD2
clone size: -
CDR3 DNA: TGTGCCTGCAGTCCCCTACCTAGCGGGGACCCAGAGACCCAGTACTTC
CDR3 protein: CACSPLPSGDPETQYF

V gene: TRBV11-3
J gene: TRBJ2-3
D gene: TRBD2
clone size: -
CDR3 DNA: TGTGCCAGCAGCAACGGACTAGCGGCAACCACAGATACGCAGTATTTT
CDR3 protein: CASSNGLAATTDTQYF

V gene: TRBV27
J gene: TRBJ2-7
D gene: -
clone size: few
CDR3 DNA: TGTGCCAGCAGGGACCTCGGCAGTCCCCACGAGCAGTACTTC
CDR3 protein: CASRDLGSPHEQYF

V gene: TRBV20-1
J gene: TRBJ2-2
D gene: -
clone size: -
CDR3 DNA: TGCAGTGCCAAGACAGGTTGGCCGAACACCGGGGAGCTGTTTTTT
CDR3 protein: CSAKTGWPNTGELFF

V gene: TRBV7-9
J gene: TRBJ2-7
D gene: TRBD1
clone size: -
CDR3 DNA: TGTGCCAGCAGCTTCTCCGGGACAGTCTCCTATGAGCAGTACTTC
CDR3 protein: CASSFSGTVSYEQYF

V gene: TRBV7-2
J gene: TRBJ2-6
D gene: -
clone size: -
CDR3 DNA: TGTGCCAGCAGCCATGGTGGGGCCAACGTCCTGACTTTC
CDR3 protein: CASSHGGANVLTF

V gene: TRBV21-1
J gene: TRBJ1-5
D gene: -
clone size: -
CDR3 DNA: TGTGCCAGCAGCACTCACGCCTATAGCAATCAGCCCCAGCATTTT
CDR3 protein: CASSTHAYSNQPQHF

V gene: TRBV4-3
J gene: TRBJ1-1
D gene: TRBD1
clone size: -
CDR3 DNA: TGCGCCAGCAGCCAAGGAAGGGGGACAGGGATCTACGGTAAGGGCACTGAAGCTTTCTTT
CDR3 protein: CASSQGRGTGIYGKGTEAFF

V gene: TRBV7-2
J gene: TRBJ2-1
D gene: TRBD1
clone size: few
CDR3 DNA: TGTGCCAGCAGCTTAGTGACAGGGGTTAAGGAGCAGTTCTTC
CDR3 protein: CASSLVTGVKEQFF